The 2 T cell receptor beta chains presented below share a single source sample, sequenced in a study of blood T cell repertoires in COVID-19. TCRdb keeps only in-frame clones here, not all; method: immunoSEQ multiplex PCR. The table records more than 10,000 clones, roughly two thirds of them present only once. Sequenced material: peripheral blood. These receptors were collected from a human donor in a cohort sampled during active COVID-19.

The chain joins TRBV5-4 to TRBJ2-7; the D gene is possibly TRBD1 (5 bases). With 0 bases removed from V and 6 bases from J, the gap between germline ends came to 16 bases. This CDR3 has 15 amino acids. Germline V gene data show CDR1 as SGHNT and CDR2 as YYREEE (reference sequence). CDR3 amino acids: CASSLARERGSEQYF. In DNA, the CDR3 is TGTGCCAGCAGCTTGGCCAGGGAAAGGGGAAGCGAGCAGTACTTC.

In its sample, this clone was seen a few times. The V gene is TRBV12-3 or TRBV12-4, the J gene TRBJ2-1; 7 bases are a match to TRBD1. This CDR3 is 13 amino acids long. J was trimmed by 8 bases and V by 4 bases; bases with no gene match: 5. The CDR3 sequence is CASSSQGWDEQFF. In nucleotides, the CDR3 is TGTGCCAGCAGTTCACAGGGGTGGGATGAGCAGTTCTTC.